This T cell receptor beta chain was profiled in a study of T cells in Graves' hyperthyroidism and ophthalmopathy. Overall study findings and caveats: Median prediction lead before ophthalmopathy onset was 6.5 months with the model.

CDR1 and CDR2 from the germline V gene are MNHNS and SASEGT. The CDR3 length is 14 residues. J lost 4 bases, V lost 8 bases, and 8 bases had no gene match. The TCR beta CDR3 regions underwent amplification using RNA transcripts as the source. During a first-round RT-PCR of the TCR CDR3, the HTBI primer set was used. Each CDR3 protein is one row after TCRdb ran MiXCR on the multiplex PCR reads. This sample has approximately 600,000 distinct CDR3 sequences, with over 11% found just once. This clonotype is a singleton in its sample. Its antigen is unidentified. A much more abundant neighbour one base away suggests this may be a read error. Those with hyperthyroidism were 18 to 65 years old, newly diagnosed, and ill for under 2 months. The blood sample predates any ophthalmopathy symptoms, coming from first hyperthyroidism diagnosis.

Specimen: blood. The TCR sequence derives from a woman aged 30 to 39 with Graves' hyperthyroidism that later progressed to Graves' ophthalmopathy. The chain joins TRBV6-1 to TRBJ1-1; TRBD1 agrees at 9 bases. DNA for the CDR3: TGTGCCAGCGTATCGGGACAGGGTAGCACTGAAGCTTTCTTT. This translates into CASVSGQGSTEAFF.